A selection of T cell receptor beta chains follows, all from one sample in a study of blood T cell repertoires in COVID-19. Libraries were prepared by immunoSEQ multiplex PCR; TCRdb keeps only in-frame clonotypes and omits some of them. The table has around 93,000 clones, 77% seen once. Sequenced material: peripheral blood. These receptors all stem from a woman at least 80 years old with acute or convalescent COVID-19. The conserved cysteine and the conserved F or W are not part of the CDR3 here. Where a row states a size, it is once, few, many or the class of an expanded clone; other rows omit it.

clone_size	v_call	j_call	cdr3_aa
-	TRBV6-5	TRBJ2-7	ASSYSRLGAYEQY
-	TRBV30	TRBJ2-2	AWKTDANTGELF
few	TRBV27	TRBJ2-1	ASKSGSTSSYNEQF
-	TRBV4-3	TRBJ2-1	ASSQEAVISGRDLYNEQF
few	TRBV5-1	TRBJ1-6	ASSRGQNYNSPLH
-	TRBV19	TRBJ2-2	ASNRGLAGGNTGELF
-	TRBV2	TRBJ1-2	ASSEARAVYGYT
-	TRBV5-6	TRBJ1-2	ASSLLDRSYGYT
-	TRBV30	TRBJ1-1	AWRRGNEAF
-	TRBV19	TRBJ2-2	ASSIPGLTNTGELF
few	TRBV9	TRBJ1-5	ASSGTGGGNQPQH
-	TRBV4-3	TRBJ2-5	ASSRSHGTQY
-	TRBV5-1	TRBJ2-1	ASSLGQGYNEQF
-	TRBV30	TRBJ2-1	AWSRGLEPNEQF
-	TRBV18	TRBJ2-2	ASSEGQNTGELF
few	TRBV27	TRBJ1-3	ASRKQGNSGNTIY
-	TRBV7-2	TRBJ1-6	ASSLAADNSPLH
few	TRBV7-2	TRBJ1-3	ASSLVATGSSGNTIY
-	TRBV7-8	TRBJ2-6	ASSVGSFSGANVLT
-	TRBV2	TRBJ1-1	ASSITVKNTEAF
-	TRBV30	TRBJ1-2	AWSIQANYGYT
once	TRBV9	TRBJ1-6	ASSVGEPNSPLH
few	TRBV4-3	TRBJ2-2	ASSQDPPGNTGELF
-	TRBV6-5	TRBJ1-2	ANSDRGTGYT
few	TRBV11-3	TRBJ1-5	ASSPRGPTGGNQPQH
once	TRBV7-2	TRBJ2-1	ASSGGSRSNEQF
-	TRBV5-4	TRBJ2-5	ASSMAAETQY
few	TRBV24-1	TRBJ2-1	ATSALGQGSNEQF
-	TRBV4-2	TRBJ2-2	ASSPGQGGDTGELF
-	TRBV30	TRBJ2-3	AWSTGGTDTQY
once	TRBV30	TRBJ2-2	AWRPSVTGELF
few	TRBV5-1	TRBJ1-2	ASSSSGQDGYT
once	TRBV4-1	TRBJ1-3	ASSQAGRGDTIY
-	TRBV11-2	TRBJ2-5	ASSQWGPGETQY
-	TRBV7-9	TRBJ2-1	ASSLGLAGGVPTNNEQF
many	TRBV5-1	TRBJ2-1	ASSPHDRVVNEQF
-	TRBV19	TRBJ2-3	ASSLAGADTQY
-	TRBV3-1/TRBV3-2	TRBJ1-3	ASSQEAPGSGNTIY